One sample yielded the 32 T cell receptor beta chains listed below, sequenced in a study of cytomegalovirus exposure and HLA in healthy donors. Profiled with immunoSEQ multiplex PCR; TCRdb holds only in-frame clones, not every one. The sample has some 140,000 clones, 70% to 90% seen once. Sequences were obtained from PBMCs. The receptors here all came from a man aged 18-30 years in good health and CMV-seronegative.

The genes are TRBV30 and TRBJ1-5; 9 nucleotides align to TRBD1. V was clipped by 1 base and J by 6 bases; unmatched bases: 1. The CDR3 totals 13 residues. CDR1 and CDR2 (germline): GTSNPN, SVGIG (reference sequence). The CDR3 DNA sequence: TGTGCCTGGAGTGGGACAGGGGTTCAGCCCCAGCATTTT. Translated, it gives CAWSGTGVQPQHF.

CDR3 amino acids: CASSPSGGSYNEQFF. DNA for the CDR3: TGTGCCAGCAGCCCAAGCGGGGGATCCTACAATGAGCAGTTCTTC. This rearrangement joins TRBV27 to TRBJ2-1; 8 bases are a match to TRBD2. This CDR3 region has 15 residues. Germline V lookup: CDR1 MNHEY, CDR2 SMNVEV (reference sequence). J lost 1 base, V lost 6 bases, and 5 bases had no gene match.

This clone was seen once. This chain uses TRBV5-5 with TRBJ2-7, with D perhaps TRBD1 (6 bases). CDR3 length: 14 amino acids. V shed 4 bases and J shed 5 bases, with 16 bases lying between them. The germline V gene encodes CDR1 SGHKS and CDR2 YYEKEE (reference sequence). The CDR3 protein is CASSLGINRDEQYF. CDR3 sequence (DNA): TGTGCCAGCAGCCTTGGGATAAACAGGGACGAGCAGTACTTC.

This clone showed up just a few times. The chain couples TRBV28 to TRBJ2-7; TRBD2 matches at 9 bases. The germline gives CDR1 MDHEN, CDR2 SYDVKM. There are 14 residues in the CDR3. The V gene end was trimmed by 6 bases and the J gene end by 2 bases; junction bases not matched to a gene: 5. In nucleotides, the CDR3 is TGTGCCAGCAGAGCGACTAGCGGAGCCTACGAGCAGTACTTC. Translation gives CASRATSGAYEQYF. Together with reference TRBV28 and TRBJ2-7, the CDR3 gives the full variable domain: DVKVTQSSRYLVKRTGEKVFLECVQDMDHENMFWYRQDPGLGLRLIYFSYDVKMKEKGDIPEGYSVSREKKERFSLILESASTNQTSMYLCASRATSGAYEQYFGPGTRLTVT.

The chain has TRBV27 and TRBJ2-3, with 7 bases identical to TRBD1. The CDR3 is 15 amino acids. Losses at the gene ends were 4 bases for V and 2 bases for J; bases not matched to a gene: 6. The V gene's germline CDR1 is MNHEY and CDR2 SMNVEV (reference sequence). CDR3 region: CASSSRTGFTDTQYF. As DNA, the CDR3 is TGTGCCAGCAGTTCGAGGACAGGCTTCACAGATACGCAGTATTTT.

As regards this clone: The sample has other DNA sequences that encode this CDR3 too. V and J are TRBV6-4 and TRBJ2-2, with D perhaps matching TRBD2 (6 bases). CDR1 MRHNA and CDR2 SNTAGT come from the germline V gene. This CDR3 has 13 residues. Trimming took 3 bases from V and 6 from J, leaving 8 bases between them. The CDR3 DNA sequence: TGTGCCAGCAGTGAGGGAGGAGCCGGGGAGCTGTTTTTT. Amino acid sequence: CASSEGGAGELFF.

The gene calls are TRBV7-9 and TRBJ2-1; 8 positions agree with TRBD1. There are 18 residues in the CDR3. The trim removed 5 bases at V and 2 bases at J, leaving 14 bases unmatched. Germline CDR1 reads SEHNR; CDR2 reads FQNEAQ (reference sequence). The DNA for the CDR3 is TGTGCCAGCAGCCCACCCGGCTGGGGGGACAGGCCCTACAATGAGCAGTTCTTC. Protein sequence: CASSPPGWGDRPYNEQFF.

This clone was observed a single time. V is TRBV6-5 and J is TRBJ2-2, with a tentative D call TRBD2 (7 bases). The CDR3 extends over 16 amino acids. Germline V gene sequence: CDR1 MNHEY, CDR2 SVGAGI. The V end lost 0 bases, the J end lost 6 bases, and 14 bases lay between the germline ends. The CDR3 protein is CASSYSRGGEAGELFF. CDR3 DNA sequence: TGTGCCAGCAGTTACTCGAGGGGGGGAGAGGCCGGGGAGCTGTTTTTT.

The sample holds one count of this clone. The V and J genes are TRBV6-1 and TRBJ1-1; 7 bases match TRBD1. This CDR3 is 14 amino acids long. Losses at the gene ends were 8 bases for V and 0 bases for J; bases not matched to a gene: 6. Germline V gene sequence: CDR1 MNHNS, CDR2 SASEGT. In DNA form, the CDR3 reads TGTGCCAGCGGGCAGGGGGGTCTGAACACTGAAGCTTTCTTT. Translating it yields CASGQGGLNTEAFF.

V gene TRBV5-4 combines with J gene TRBJ2-1, with D perhaps matching TRBD1 (6 bases). The CDR3 has 16 amino acids. V was pared by 4 bases and J by 0 bases, with 14 bases between. Germline CDR1 SGHNT, CDR2 YYREEE (reference sequence). CDR3 DNA: TGTGCCAGCAGCCTGGCCCGGACAGACTCCTACAATGAGCAGTTCTTC. Its protein is CASSLARTDSYNEQFF.

The V call is TRBV11-2, the J call TRBJ1-1; D ambiguous. Per the germline V gene, CDR1 is SGHAT and CDR2 is FQNNGV. The germline V and J ends were trimmed by 5 bases and 1 base, with 17 bases remaining between them. This CDR3 is 16 amino acids long. The CDR3 nucleotides read TGTGCCAGCAGCCGTTCGGTAAGGCGGGAGAACACTGAAGCTTTCTTT. Encoded protein: CASSRSVRRENTEAFF.

The chain carries TRBV5-8 and TRBJ2-2, with D hard to call. Germline V lookup: CDR1 SGHTS, CDR2 YDEGEE. Trimming pared 0 bases from V and 0 bases from J, leaving 9 bases between. This CDR3 has 16 amino acids. The CDR3 is CASSLEQTANTGELFF. The CDR3 DNA follows: TGTGCCAGCAGCTTGGAGCAAACAGCGAACACCGGGGAGCTGTTTTTT.

CDR3 residues: CASSMTRAGAVAEGEQFF. The CDR3 DNA reads TGTGCCAGCAGCATGACCCGTGCGGGGGCAGTAGCGGAAGGGGAGCAGTTCTTC. The V call is TRBV5-6, the J call TRBJ2-1; the D gene is possibly TRBD2 (7 bases). Germline values: CDR1 SGHDT, CDR2 YYEEEE. The ends were cut back, 4 bases at V and 10 bases at J, with 30 bases in the middle. CDR3 length: 18 residues.

In DNA form, the CDR3 reads TGCGCCAGCAGCCCGATGCCTAGCCAAGAGACCCAGTACTTC. Its translation: CASSPMPSQETQYF. This sequence joins TRBV4-1 and TRBJ2-5; D unresolved. Trimming removed 4 bases from V and 1 base from J, with 10 bases in between. CDR3 length: 14 residues. Germline CDR1 is MGHRA and CDR2 is YSYEKL.

The J gene is TRBJ1-1, the V gene TRBV7-2, with 9 bases identical to TRBD1. Germline CDR1 reads SGHTA; CDR2 reads FQGNSA. J gave up 4 bases and V 4 bases, and 10 bases lay outside the gene matches. The CDR3 extends over 16 amino acids. The CDR3 is CASSSPPGTGITEAFF. CDR3 DNA sequence: TGTGCCAGCAGCTCTCCGCCCGGGACAGGGATCACTGAAGCTTTCTTT.

V usage is TRBV6-1 and J usage is TRBJ2-2, with TRBD1 matching 9 bases. Germline loops: CDR1 MNHNS, CDR2 SASEGT. V shed 0 bases and J 5 bases; nucleotides not matched to a gene: 19. CDR3 size: 21 residues. The chain's CDR3 is CASSEALRGQGRRWWTGELFF. CDR3 DNA: TGTGCCAGCAGTGAAGCGCTTCGGGGACAGGGAAGGAGATGGTGGACCGGGGAGCTGTTTTTT.

CDR3 DNA: TGCAGCGTGATGGGGCCTAGCGGGGGATACGAGCAGTTCTTC. It yields the protein CSVMGPSGGYEQFF. The chain couples TRBV29-1 to TRBJ2-1, with 10 bases identical to TRBD2. The germline CDR1 and CDR2 sequences are SQVTM and ANQGSEA. The CDR3 runs to 14 residues. V gave up 6 bases and J gave up 10 bases; unmatched junction bases: 12.

The CDR3 nucleotides are TGTGCCAGCAGCGTAGTAGGAGGCTTGGGTGAAAAACTGTTTTTT. Its protein product is CASSVVGGLGEKLFF. This chain connects TRBV9 to TRBJ1-4; no clear D. With 0 bases removed from V and 7 bases from J, the gap between germline ends came to 13 bases. CDR1 and CDR2 (germline): SGDLS, YYNGEE. The CDR3 loop spans 15 amino acids.

The rearrangement joins TRBV27 to TRBJ1-2, with 9 bases aligning to TRBD1. The length of the CDR3 is 15 residues. In germline, CDR1 is MNHEY, CDR2 SMNVEV (reference sequence). J gave up 4 bases and V 2 bases, and 5 bases lay outside the gene matches. This CDR3 reads CASSLTRDRAYGYTF. DNA of the CDR3: TGTGCCAGCAGTTTAACCCGGGACAGGGCCTATGGCTACACCTTC.

The chain recombines TRBV5-1 with TRBJ2-7; D ambiguous. V was cut by 2 bases and J by 5 bases, with 11 bases left in between. This CDR3 spans 13 amino acids. The germline V gene has CDR1 SGHRS and CDR2 YFSETQ. The CDR3 protein is CASSFYTTDEQYF. The CDR3 DNA is TGCGCCAGCAGCTTCTATACTACGGACGAGCAGTACTTC.

This rearrangement joins TRBV15 to TRBJ2-7; TRBD1 agrees at 10 bases. Germline trimming cut 0 bases from V and 4 bases from J; bases unmatched to any gene: 6. CDR1 and CDR2 (germline): LNHNV, YYDKDF (reference sequence). CDR3 length: 16 residues. Here the CDR3 reads CATSRDRDRGWYEQYF. The CDR3 DNA sequence: TGTGCCACCAGCAGAGATCGGGACAGGGGTTGGTACGAGCAGTACTTC.

In this sample, this clone turned up once. The chain has TRBV6-5 and TRBJ1-2; 7 bases line up with TRBD1. J gave up 0 bases and V 6 bases, and 4 bases lay outside the gene matches. The CDR3 is 14 amino acids. Germline loops: CDR1 MNHEY, CDR2 SVGAGI. CDR3: CASSRDRANYGYTF. The CDR3, as DNA: TGTGCCAGCAGCCGGGACAGAGCTAACTATGGCTACACCTTC.

The chain recombines TRBV5-6 with TRBJ1-1, with D tentatively TRBD1 (5 bases). V gave up 4 bases and J gave up 4 bases, with 20 bases separating them. CDR1 is SGHDT, CDR2 YYEEEE, per germline. The CDR3 loop spans 16 amino acids. The chain's CDR3 is CASSTIQGRQFTEAFF. As DNA, the CDR3 is TGTGCCAGCAGCACCATTCAGGGCAGGCAGTTCACTGAAGCTTTCTTT.

CDR3 in amino acids: CASRTAGTSGSPPRGEQFF. The CDR3 DNA follows: TGCGCCAGCAGAACAGCGGGGACTAGCGGGAGCCCTCCTCGGGGTGAGCAGTTCTTC. The chain couples TRBV5-1 to TRBJ2-1; 14 nucleotides align to TRBD2. Trimming cost V 5 bases and J 9 bases; bases outside gene matches: 19. The CDR3 spans 19 residues. Per the germline V gene, CDR1 is SGHRS and CDR2 is YFSETQ. The full variable domain, its missing parts supplied by reference TRBV5-1 and TRBJ2-1, is KAGVTQTPRYLIKTRGQQVTLSCSPISGHRSVSWYQQTPGQGLQFLFEYFSETQRNKGNFPGRFSGRQFSNSRSEMNVSTLELGDSALYLCASRTAGTSGSPPRGEQFFGPGTRLTVL.

The genes are TRBV6-4 and TRBJ2-1; D is perhaps TRBD2 (6 bases). Trimming shortened V by 6 bases and J by 5 bases, and 14 bases separated the two germline ends. The germline V gene has CDR1 MRHNA and CDR2 SNTAGT. This CDR3 spans 14 amino acids. CDR3: CASSLVWGDNEQFF. Here the CDR3 DNA reads TGTGCCAGCAGCCTAGTGTGGGGGGACAATGAGCAGTTCTTC.

This clone was found a few times. The chain's CDR3 is CASSSTSNRRMNTGELFF. The CDR3 DNA follows: TGTGCCAGCAGCTCCACTAGTAACCGGAGAATGAACACCGGGGAGCTGTTTTTT. The chain is built from TRBV13 and TRBJ2-2; D is perhaps TRBD2 (5 bases). Germline lookup yields CDR1 PRHDT and CDR2 FYEKMQ (reference sequence). With 4 bases removed from V and 1 base from J, the gap between germline ends came to 19 bases. There are 18 residues in the CDR3.

This rearrangement joins TRBV19 to TRBJ1-1, with D possibly matching TRBD1 (5 bases). The CDR3 contains 13 residues. Trimming removed 4 bases at V and 4 bases at J, with 10 bases between. Germline loops: CDR1 LNHDA, CDR2 SQIVND (reference sequence). CDR3 amino acids: CASSKGRGTEAFF. The CDR3 coding sequence is TGTGCCAGTAGTAAGGGAAGGGGCACTGAAGCTTTCTTT.

This chain links TRBV7-9 with TRBJ1-1, with D hard to call. Germline V gene sequence: CDR1 SEHNR, CDR2 FQNEAQ (reference sequence). The V and J ends lost 3 bases and 3 bases respectively, with 11 bases between them. The CDR3 totals 14 residues. CDR3 loop: CASSLGGSHTEAFF. The CDR3 DNA reads as TGTGCCAGCAGCTTGGGAGGGAGCCACACTGAAGCTTTCTTT.

V and J are TRBV7-8 and TRBJ2-5; D remains unclear. V lost 2 bases to trimming and J lost 0 bases, with 13 bases between them. Germline values: CDR1 SGHVS, CDR2 FQNEAQ. This CDR3 has 16 amino acids. The CDR3, as DNA: TGTGCCAGCAGCTTAAGTGGGCATCCGTACCAAGAGACCCAGTACTTC. Translated: CASSLSGHPYQETQYF.

This chain uses TRBV9 with TRBJ2-1; D perhaps matches TRBD1 (6 bases). V shed 3 bases and J shed 15 bases, with 16 bases lying between them. The CDR3 has 12 amino acids. The germline V gene has CDR1 SGDLS and CDR2 YYNGEE. CDR3 residues: CASSAPVGGAFF. CDR3 bases: TGTGCCAGCAGCGCCCCGGTAGGGGGAGCGTTCTTC. Together with reference TRBV9 and TRBJ2-1, the CDR3 gives the full variable domain: DSGVTQTPKHLITATGQRVTLRCSPRSGDLSVYWYQQSLDQGLQFLIQYYNGEERAKGNILERFSAQQFPDLHSELNLSSLELGDSALYFCASSAPVGGAFFGPGTRLTVL.

The chain recombines TRBV5-1 with TRBJ1-1; the match to TRBD1 covers 11 bases. Germline values: CDR1 SGHRS, CDR2 YFSETQ. V lost 4 bases to trimming and J lost 6 bases; unmatched junction nucleotides: 8. The CDR3 is made up of 15 amino acids. Here the CDR3 DNA reads TGCGCCAGCAGCCAGGGGGACAGGGGGTTGCCTGAAGCTTTCTTT. This encodes CASSQGDRGLPEAFF.

The chain carries TRBV6-5 and TRBJ2-5, with 11 nucleotides matching TRBD1. Germline V lookup: CDR1 MNHEY, CDR2 SVGAGI. This CDR3 region has 15 residues. V shed 6 bases and J 5 bases; nucleotides not matched to a gene: 8. The CDR3 protein is CASRRGQGAGETQYF. The CDR3 region has the DNA TGTGCCAGCAGAAGAGGACAGGGGGCTGGGGAGACCCAGTACTTC.